This T cell receptor (beta chain) was sequenced for a study of T-cell memory formation after mild COVID-19. This clonotype was counted at least ten times. The ends were cut back, 2 bases at V and 4 bases at J, with 8 bases in the middle. The CDR3 contains 13 residues. Germline V gene data show CDR1 as GTSNPN and CDR2 as SVGIG (reference sequence). TCRdb used MiXCR to reprocess the 5' RACE reads, holding one entry per CDR3 protein. The sample has 30,000 to 35,000 distinct CDR3 sequences, around a fifth seen once. The sample taken for sequencing was PBMCs or a T cell subset sorted from them (not recorded which). This chain joins TRBV30 and TRBJ2-2; D possibly corresponds to TRBD1 (5 bases). The source is an adult who had mild COVID-19 (a few samples of this study predate the infection). Cell type and time point are not known. Here the CDR3 DNA reads TGTGCCTGGAGTTTCCAGGGCACCGGGGAGCTGTTTTTT. Amino acids: CAWSFQGTGELFF.